The 4 T cell receptor beta chains in this list originate from one sample, sequenced in a study of T cell responses to AZD1222 COVID-19 vaccine. The data were produced by immunoSEQ multiplex PCR, yet TCRdb's version contains in-frame clones alone and is incomplete. The sample lists about 110,000 clones; under 90% were seen once. Here the sequenced sample was peripheral blood, taken on day 0 of AZD1222 vaccination. The receptor source for this set is an adult in good health.

The V call is TRBV11-3, the J call TRBJ1-1, with D tentatively TRBD1 (5 bases). CDR1 is SGHNT and CDR2 is YENEEA in the germline V gene. There are 14 residues in the CDR3. V was cut by 3 bases and J by 4 bases, with 12 bases left in between. The CDR3 region has the DNA TGTGCCAGCAGCTTGAATAGGGGAGCCACTGAAGCTTTCTTT. Translating gives CASSLNRGATEAFF.

The chain links TRBV7-2 to TRBJ2-3, with D possibly being TRBD2 (5 bases). CDR1 and CDR2 (germline): SGHTA, FQGNSA. Deletions cut 1 base from V and 9 bases from J, with 8 bases between. This CDR3 is 12 amino acids long. CDR3 sequence: CASSLGGYTQYF. As DNA, the CDR3 is TGTGCCAGCAGCTTAGGAGGGTACACGCAGTATTTT. The whole variable domain, remainder taken from reference TRBV7-2 and TRBJ2-3, is GAGVSQSPSNKVTEKGKDVELRCDPISGHTALYWYRQSLGQGLEFLIYFQGNSAPDKSGLPSDRFSAERTGGSVSTLTIQRTQQEDSAVYLCASSLGGYTQYFGPGTRLTVL.

The V and J genes are TRBV10-1 and TRBJ2-7, with 8 bases that match TRBD1. The ends lost 5 bases at V and 0 bases at J; junction bases unmatched: 9. Germline CDR1 WNHNN, CDR2 SYGVQD (reference sequence). The CDR3 covers 16 residues. The CDR3 spells CASSPGTGISSYEQYF. The CDR3, as DNA: TGCGCCAGCAGTCCCGGGACAGGTATCAGCTCCTACGAGCAGTACTTC.

V usage is TRBV18 and J usage is TRBJ1-4; the match to TRBD1 covers 9 bases. Germline V gene lookup returns CDR1 KGHSH and CDR2 LQKENI. The CDR3 covers 16 residues. Trimming at V came to 1 base and at J to 8 bases, leaving 8 bases not matched to a gene. DNA of the CDR3: TGTGCCAGCTCACCACGCGAGGACAGGGGCGCCGAAAAACTGTTTTTT. Translating gives CASSPREDRGAEKLFF.